This T cell receptor (beta chain) derives from a study of CD8+ T cells in alopecia areata. Once RNA had been extracted, it was reverse transcribed into cDNA to act as the sequencing template. Profiling relied on immunoSEQ multiplex PCR, and the TCRdb table lists in-frame clones only, not all of them. Of roughly 280,000 clones in the sample, approximately 60% were seen once. V was clipped by 0 bases and J by 8 bases; unmatched bases: 7. Per germline, CDR1 SGDLS and CDR2 YYNGEE. This CDR3 comprises 16 residues. The treatment denotes: oral pan-JAK inhibitor, 5-10 mg twice daily. The TCR originated in a human donor with alopecia areata. The sample here was CD4+ T cells sorted from blood, taken at week 52, from a patient treated with tofacitinib. This rearrangement joins TRBV9 to TRBJ1-6; 8 nucleotides agree with TRBD1. This chain's CDR3 is CASSVAGQGMDSPLHF. DNA of the CDR3: TGTGCCAGCAGCGTAGCCGGACAGGGTATGGATTCACCCCTCCACTTT.